These 28 T cell receptor beta chains were all obtained from the same sample, sequenced in a study of monozygotic twins with inflammatory bowel disease. Following a re-call of the 5' RACE reads, TCRdb has one entry per CDR3 protein and lacks DNA. There are 150,000 or so distinct CDR3 sequences in the sample, with 7.4% held by the top ten. Sequenced material: blood. The receptors stem from a human donor with ulcerative colitis or Crohn's disease, or a healthy co-twin of an affected twin (not recorded which).

J is TRBJ2-7 and V is TRBV27. From germline, CDR1 is MNHEY and CDR2 SMNVEV (reference sequence). This CDR3 is 11 amino acids long. The CDR3 here is CASTYGYEQYF.

The chain is built from TRBV5-1 and TRBJ1-2. The CDR3 runs 16 residues. The germline CDR1 and CDR2 sequences are SGHRS and YFSETQ. CDR3 region: CASSLAEPAVMFGYTF. Complete variable domain (other parts from reference TRBV5-1 and TRBJ1-2): KAGVTQTPRYLIKTRGQQVTLSCSPISGHRSVSWYQQTPGQGLQFLFEYFSETQRNKGNFPGRFSGRQFSNSRSEMNVSTLELGDSALYLCASSLAEPAVMFGYTFGSGTRLTVV.

This chain links TRBV5-1 with TRBJ2-7; absent DNA, TCRdb's TRBD1 call cannot be checked. Germline values: CDR1 SGHRS, CDR2 YFSETQ. This CDR3 has 19 amino acids. CDR3 residues: CASSLARGQVPLLTYEQYF.

The chain carries TRBV12-3 or TRBV12-4 and TRBJ1-5; without DNA, the TCRdb call of TRBD1 cannot be checked. CDR3 length: 15 residues. CDR3: CASKRQGNSNQPQHF.

The rearrangement uses TRBV12-3 or TRBV12-4 and TRBJ1-1; the D gene TCRdb calls, TRBD1, cannot be checked with no DNA. CDR3 length: 14 residues. CDR3 sequence: CASSFFEGFTEAFF.

The chain combines TRBV6-2 or TRBV6-3 with TRBJ2-3; TCRdb's D call, TRBD1, is unchecked because there is no DNA. The CDR3 has 15 residues. The germline V gene has CDR1 MNHEY and CDR2 SVGEGT. The CDR3 is CASRKRQGSTDTQYF.

The gene calls are TRBV5-1 and TRBJ2-1. Germline V gene lookup returns CDR1 SGHRS and CDR2 YFSETQ. This CDR3 comprises 15 residues. CDR3 residues: CASSLGLVGLDEQFF.

The V call is TRBV24-1, the J call TRBJ2-7; the D call of TRBD1 rests on TCRdb alone, since no DNA is present to check it. This CDR3 has 11 amino acids. Germline V lookup: CDR1 KGHDR, CDR2 SFDVKD. CDR3 sequence: CATGGEYEQYF.

The chain recombines TRBV5-1 with TRBJ2-1; absent DNA, TCRdb's TRBD2 call cannot be checked. The CDR3 contains 16 residues. From germline, CDR1 is SGHRS and CDR2 YFSETQ. The CDR3 loop is CASSLWGGGDYNEQFF. The full variable domain, its missing parts supplied by reference TRBV5-1 and TRBJ2-1, is KAGVTQTPRYLIKTRGQQVTLSCSPISGHRSVSWYQQTPGQGLQFLFEYFSETQRNKGNFPGRFSGRQFSNSRSEMNVSTLELGDSALYLCASSLWGGGDYNEQFFGPGTRLTVL.

The CDR3 sequence is CASGQGGQPQHF. The rearrangement uses TRBV12-3 or TRBV12-4 and TRBJ1-5; TCRdb returns TRBD1, unconfirmable since there is no DNA. This CDR3 contains 12 residues.

V gene TRBV13 combines with J gene TRBJ1-4. Germline assignment: CDR1 PRHDT and CDR2 FYEKMQ (reference sequence). The CDR3 spans 12 residues. The CDR3 loop reads CASSATHEKLFF. The whole variable domain, filled in from reference TRBV13 and TRBJ1-4, reads AAGVIQSPRHLIKEKRETATLKCYPIPRHDTVYWYQQGPGQDPQFLISFYEKMQSDKGSIPDRFSAQQFSDYHSELNMSSLELGDSALYFCASSATHEKLFFGSGTQLSVL.

The chain has TRBV5-4 and TRBJ1-1. This CDR3 is built from 14 residues. Germline CDR1 is SGHNT and CDR2 is YYREEE (reference sequence). Here the CDR3 reads CASSLVREEGEAFF. Based on the CDR3 plus reference TRBV5-4 and TRBJ1-1, the full variable domain is ETGVTQSPTHLIKTRGQQVTLRCSSQSGHNTVSWYQQALGQGPQFIFQYYREEENGRGNFPPRFSGLQFPNYSSELNVNALELDDSALYLCASSLVREEGEAFFGQGTRLTVV.

This sequence joins TRBV5-1 and TRBJ2-3; TCRdb outputs TRBD2, but without DNA this stays unchecked. Germline CDR1 SGHRS, CDR2 YFSETQ. The CDR3 sequence is 17 residues long. The chain's CDR3 is CASSWDLLASRADTQYF. Complete variable domain (other parts from reference TRBV5-1 and TRBJ2-3): KAGVTQTPRYLIKTRGQQVTLSCSPISGHRSVSWYQQTPGQGLQFLFEYFSETQRNKGNFPGRFSGRQFSNSRSEMNVSTLELGDSALYLCASSWDLLASRADTQYFGPGTRLTVL.

V is TRBV20-1 and J is TRBJ1-6; TCRdb picks TRBD1, but there is no DNA to check that call. This CDR3 is built from 14 residues. Germline CDR1 reads DFQATT; CDR2 reads SNEGSKA (reference sequence). This chain's CDR3 is CSAFRDRLNSPLHF.

The gene calls are TRBV14 and TRBJ2-1; as DNA is missing, the TRBD1 call by TCRdb cannot be tested. CDR1 SGHDN and CDR2 FVKESK come from the germline V gene. The length of the CDR3 is 15 residues. The chain's CDR3 is CASSQWDRGVDEQFF.

The chain employs TRBV25-1 and TRBJ2-5; TCRdb reports TRBD1, a call that lacks DNA to check it against. Germline CDR1 reads MGHDK; CDR2 reads SYGVNS. The CDR3 is 14 amino acids. The CDR3 protein is CASSEGQGGETQYF. Looking up the rest from reference TRBV25-1 and TRBJ2-5 gives the full variable domain: EADIYQTPRYLVIGTGKKITLECSQTMGHDKMYWYQQDPGMELHLIHYSYGVNSTEKGDLSSESTVSRIRTEHFPLTLESARPSHTSQYLCASSEGQGGETQYFGPGTRLLVL.

V gene TRBV7-2 combines with J gene TRBJ1-2; TCRdb calls TRBD1, which cannot be checked without DNA. The germline CDR1 and CDR2 sequences are SGHTA and FQGNSA. The CDR3 loop spans 13 amino acids. The CDR3 here is CASSFRVLRGYTF.

V gene TRBV6-6 combines with J gene TRBJ1-5; TCRdb reports TRBD1, a call that lacks DNA to check it against. In germline, CDR1 is MNHNY, CDR2 SVGAGI (reference sequence). CDR3 length: 13 residues. The CDR3 sequence: CATSDSSNQPQHF.

The chain carries TRBV7-2 and TRBJ1-5. The CDR3 extends over 15 amino acids. CDR1 SGHTA and CDR2 FQGNSA come from the germline V gene. Here the CDR3 reads CASSLGSGSNQPQYF.

J is TRBJ2-7 and V is TRBV7-2; TCRdb's D gene call, TRBD2, goes unchecked for lack of DNA. Germline V lookup: CDR1 SGHTA, CDR2 FQGNSA. The CDR3 totals 14 residues. The CDR3 region is CASSHGKGGVEQYF.

The V call is TRBV28, the J call TRBJ2-2; the D call of TRBD1 rests on TCRdb alone, since no DNA is present to check it. CDR1 and CDR2 from the germline V gene are MDHEN and SYDVKM. The CDR3 has 17 residues. The CDR3 spells CASSPPIRGLGTGELFF.

CDR3 residues: CASSLSMREGEKLFF. The chain has TRBV12-3 or TRBV12-4 and TRBJ1-4. This CDR3 has 15 residues.

The chain is built from TRBV2 and TRBJ1-5; with no DNA, the TCRdb D assignment of TRBD1 cannot be verified. Germline assignment: CDR1 SNHLY and CDR2 FYNNEI. CDR3 length: 18 amino acids. This CDR3 is CASSVTSGQGFPNQPQHF. Full variable domain (rest looked up from reference TRBV2 and TRBJ1-5): EPEVTQTPSHQVTQMGQEVILRCVPISNHLYFYWYRQILGQKVEFLVSFYNNEISEKSEIFDDQFSVERPDGSNFTLKIRSTKLEDSAMYFCASSVTSGQGFPNQPQHFGDGTRLSIL.

V and J are TRBV4-1 and TRBJ2-5; the D gene TCRdb calls, TRBD2, cannot be checked with no DNA. The CDR3 loop spans 16 amino acids. Germline-derived CDR1 and CDR2 are MGHRA and YSYEKL. The CDR3: CASSLVRTSGRETQYF.

V and J are TRBV7-2 and TRBJ1-6. The CDR3 spans 16 residues. Germline loops: CDR1 SGHTA, CDR2 FQGNSA. The chain's CDR3 is CASSLAGDSYNSPLHF. The variable domain in full, completed from reference TRBV7-2 and TRBJ1-6, reads GAGVSQSPSNKVTEKGKDVELRCDPISGHTALYWYRQSLGQGLEFLIYFQGNSAPDKSGLPSDRFSAERTGGSVSTLTIQRTQQEDSAVYLCASSLAGDSYNSPLHFGNGTRLTVT.

V and J are TRBV6-1 and TRBJ1-5. Per germline, CDR1 MNHNS and CDR2 SASEGT. The CDR3 totals 13 residues. The CDR3: CATGGGVNQPQHF.

The V and J genes are TRBV4-3 and TRBJ2-1; TCRdb lists TRBD1, though no DNA is available to test this call. The CDR3 consists of 17 residues. Germline V gene sequence: CDR1 LGHNA, CDR2 YSLEER. This CDR3 reads CASSQEGGGTGWSEQFF.

The V gene is TRBV14, the J gene TRBJ1-1; TCRdb indicates TRBD1, and absent DNA this call remains unverified. Germline loops: CDR1 SGHDN, CDR2 FVKESK. There are 15 residues in the CDR3. The CDR3 sequence is CASSQGTGPNTEAFF.